This TCR beta chain originates from a study of T cells expressing NK-cell markers (dated by TCRdb to about 2020). Broadly, across the study: Three sorted T-cell subsets (CD3+CD56+NKG2C+, CD3+CD56+NKG2C- and CD3+CD56-NKG2C+) from about 8 donors had their TCR beta-chain repertoires profiled. The study sequenced eight donors, all healthy volunteers chosen at random: three men and five women. Of the eight sequenced donors, seven were found to be HCMV-seropositive and one was found to be HCMV-seronegative. Libraries were sequenced as 2 x 150 bp reads on Illumina HiSeq 2000/2500, MiSeq or NextSeq. The study at large found these results: Whether the expanded NKG2C-expressing T cell clones were specific for HCMV antigens remained unclear. In more than 5 donors, the dominant CD3+CD56+NKG2C+ clonotypes ranked among the top 10 CD8+ clonotypes, making up about 1.0-8% of CD8+ T cells. Those dominant clonotypes were again the most abundant among CD3+CD56-NKG2C+ cells in a handful of donors, at about 28.3-60.1%.

Sequencing relied on an Illumina HiSeq 2000. 5'RACE template switching, by which a universal primer site and unique molecular identifiers were added, was used to make TCR beta cDNA libraries. Synthesis of cDNA was primed from the TCR beta constant segment and was followed by two consecutive PCR amplification steps. Per the source publication's procedure: MIGEC handled demultiplexing of the reads and grouping by UMI, while MiTCR was used to assemble and quantify clonotypes. To remove erroneous sequences, TCR cDNA sequences were retained only when supported by two or more reads. The tcR package was used for downstream repertoire analysis, and clonotypes were matched between fractions using CDR3 nucleotide sequence together with V segment. Antigen specificity was annotated against VDJdb with VDJmatch, allowing one amino acid substitution in CDR3. Following reprocessing of the reads by TCRdb, the data hold one row per CDR3 protein sequence and no DNA is available. TCRdb's processing, not the study's, gives the V and J calls here. The sample table holds about 260,000 distinct CDR3 sequences. The biggest ten clones account for roughly 4.2% of the sample.

HCMV serostatus was determined by detecting HCMV-specific IgG in serum with a commercial ELISA kit. Ficoll density gradient centrifugation was used to isolate peripheral blood mononuclear cells from blood. The CDR3 spans 15 residues, from the cysteine through the phenylalanine. Only the protein is on record. Regarding this clonotype: It has no known antigen specificity.

This TCR derives from a woman aged 18-69 years in good health. Sequencing used blood T cells: a sorted CD56 or NKG2C T cell subset, CD4+ or CD8+ T cells, or bulk PBMC T cells (not recorded which). This chain is built from TRBV12-3 or TRBV12-4 and TRBJ2-4; TCRdb picks TRBD1, but there is no DNA to check that call. The CDR3 protein is CASSLTGTRLGIQYF.